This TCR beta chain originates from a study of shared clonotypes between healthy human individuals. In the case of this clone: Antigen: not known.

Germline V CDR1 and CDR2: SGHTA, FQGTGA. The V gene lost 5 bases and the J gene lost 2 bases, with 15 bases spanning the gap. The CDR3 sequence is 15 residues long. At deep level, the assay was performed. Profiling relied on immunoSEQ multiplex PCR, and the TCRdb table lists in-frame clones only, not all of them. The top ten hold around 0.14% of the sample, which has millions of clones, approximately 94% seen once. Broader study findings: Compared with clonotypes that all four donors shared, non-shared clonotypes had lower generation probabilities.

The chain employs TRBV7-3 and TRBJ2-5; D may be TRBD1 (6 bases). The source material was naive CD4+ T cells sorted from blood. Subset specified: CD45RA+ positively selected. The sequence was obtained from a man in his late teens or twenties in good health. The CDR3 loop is CASSRETGNQETQYF. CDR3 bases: TGTGCCAGCAGCCGAGAAACAGGGAATCAAGAGACCCAGTACTTC. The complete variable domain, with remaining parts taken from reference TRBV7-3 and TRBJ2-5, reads GAGVSQTPSNKVTEKGKYVELRCDPISGHTALYWYRQSLGQGPEFLIYFQGTGAADDSGLPNDRFFAVRPEGSVSTLKIQRTERGDSAVYLCASSRETGNQETQYFGPGTRLLVL.